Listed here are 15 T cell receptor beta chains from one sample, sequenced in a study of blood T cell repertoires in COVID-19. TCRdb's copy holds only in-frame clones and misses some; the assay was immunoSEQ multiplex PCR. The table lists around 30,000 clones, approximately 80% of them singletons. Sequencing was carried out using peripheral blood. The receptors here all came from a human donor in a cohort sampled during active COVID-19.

DNA of the CDR3: TGTGCCAGCAAGGAGGGGGCGAGCAATGAGCAGTTCTTC. Translated: CASKEGASNEQFF. This chain uses TRBV2 with TRBJ2-1, with a weak D call TRBD1 (7 bases). Germline V lookup: CDR1 SNHLY, CDR2 FYNNEI. This CDR3 comprises 13 residues. V was trimmed by 7 bases and J by 6 bases, leaving 13 bases between them.

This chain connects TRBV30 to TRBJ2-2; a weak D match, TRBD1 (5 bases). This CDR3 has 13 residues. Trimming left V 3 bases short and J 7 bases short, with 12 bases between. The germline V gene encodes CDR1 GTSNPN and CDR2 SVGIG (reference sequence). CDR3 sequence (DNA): TGTGCCTGGAGGGGGCTCAGGAACGGGGAGCTGTTTTTT. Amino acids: CAWRGLRNGELFF.

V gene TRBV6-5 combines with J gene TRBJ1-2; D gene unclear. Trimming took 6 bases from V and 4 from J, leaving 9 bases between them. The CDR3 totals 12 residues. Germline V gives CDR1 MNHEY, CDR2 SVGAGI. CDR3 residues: CASRAHGYGYTF. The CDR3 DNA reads TGTGCCAGCAGAGCCCATGGCTATGGCTACACCTTC.

The CDR3 is CASSELSGRDTQYF. The CDR3 DNA reads as TGTGCCAGCAGTGAGTTATCTGGGAGAGATACGCAGTATTTT. The chain couples TRBV25-1 to TRBJ2-3; tentatively, D is TRBD2 (5 bases). V was cut by 3 bases and J by 5 bases, with 12 bases left in between. The germline V gene has CDR1 MGHDK and CDR2 SYGVNS. The CDR3 totals 14 residues. Based on the CDR3 plus reference TRBV25-1 and TRBJ2-3, the full variable domain is EADIYQTPRYLVIGTGKKITLECSQTMGHDKMYWYQQDPGMELHLIHYSYGVNSTEKGDLSSESTVSRIRTEHFPLTLESARPSHTSQYLCASSELSGRDTQYFGPGTRLTVL.

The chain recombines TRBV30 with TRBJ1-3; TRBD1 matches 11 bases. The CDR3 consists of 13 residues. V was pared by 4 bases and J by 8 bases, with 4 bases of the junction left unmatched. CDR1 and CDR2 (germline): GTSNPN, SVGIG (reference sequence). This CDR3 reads CAWNRGQGDTIYF. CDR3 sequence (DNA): TGTGCCTGGAATAGGGGACAGGGGGACACCATATATTTT.

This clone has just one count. The CDR3 DNA sequence: TGTGCCAGCAGTTTATCCATAGCCAAAAACATTCAGTACTTC. This gives the protein CASSLSIAKNIQYF. The chain couples TRBV27 to TRBJ2-4; D is uncertain. The CDR3 is made up of 14 amino acids. Per the germline V gene, CDR1 is MNHEY and CDR2 is SMNVEV (reference sequence). Deletions cut 0 bases from V and 0 bases from J, with 3 bases between.

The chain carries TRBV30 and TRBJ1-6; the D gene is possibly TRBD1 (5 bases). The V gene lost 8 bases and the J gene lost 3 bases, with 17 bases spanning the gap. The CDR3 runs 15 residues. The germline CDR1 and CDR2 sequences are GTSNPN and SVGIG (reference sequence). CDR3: CAGGFRDFYNSPLHF. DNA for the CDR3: TGTGCCGGGGGTTTCCGGGACTTCTATAATTCACCCCTCCACTTT.

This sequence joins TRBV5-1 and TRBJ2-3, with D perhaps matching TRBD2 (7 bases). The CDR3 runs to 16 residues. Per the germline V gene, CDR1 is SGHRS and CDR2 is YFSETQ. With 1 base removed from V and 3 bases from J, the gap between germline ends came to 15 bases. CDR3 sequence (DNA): TGCGCCAGCAGCTTGATGGTGGGGGGGCTGACAGATACGCAGTATTTT. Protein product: CASSLMVGGLTDTQYF.

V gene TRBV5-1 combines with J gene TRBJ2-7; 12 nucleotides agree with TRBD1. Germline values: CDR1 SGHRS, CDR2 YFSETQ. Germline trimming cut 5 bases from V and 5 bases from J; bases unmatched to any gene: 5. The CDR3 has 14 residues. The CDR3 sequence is CASSGGTGGHEQYF. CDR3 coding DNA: TGCGCCAGCAGTGGGGGGACAGGGGGCCACGAGCAGTACTTC.

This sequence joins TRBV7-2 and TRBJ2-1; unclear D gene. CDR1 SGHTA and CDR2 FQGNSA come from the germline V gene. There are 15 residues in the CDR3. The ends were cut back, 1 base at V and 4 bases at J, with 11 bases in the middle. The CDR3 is CASSLGTGRYNEQFF. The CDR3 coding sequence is TGTGCCAGCAGCTTAGGAACGGGTAGATACAATGAGCAGTTCTTC.

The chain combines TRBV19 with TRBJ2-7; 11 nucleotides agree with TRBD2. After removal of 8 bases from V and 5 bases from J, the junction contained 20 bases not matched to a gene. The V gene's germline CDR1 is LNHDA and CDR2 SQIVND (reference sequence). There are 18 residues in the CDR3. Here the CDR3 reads CASGRGPRLAGNAHEQYF. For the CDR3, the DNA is TGTGCCAGTGGTAGGGGGCCGCGACTAGCGGGAAATGCCCACGAGCAGTACTTC.

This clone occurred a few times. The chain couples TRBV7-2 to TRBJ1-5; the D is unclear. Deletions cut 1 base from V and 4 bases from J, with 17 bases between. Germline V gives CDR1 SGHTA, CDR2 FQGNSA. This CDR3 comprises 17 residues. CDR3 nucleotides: TGTGCCAGCAGCTTAGGTCGGTCAGAAGGAGCGAATCAGCCCCAGCATTTT. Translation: CASSLGRSEGANQPQHF. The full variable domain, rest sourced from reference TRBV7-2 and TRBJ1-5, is GAGVSQSPSNKVTEKGKDVELRCDPISGHTALYWYRQSLGQGLEFLIYFQGNSAPDKSGLPSDRFSAERTGGSVSTLTIQRTQQEDSAVYLCASSLGRSEGANQPQHFGDGTRLSIL.

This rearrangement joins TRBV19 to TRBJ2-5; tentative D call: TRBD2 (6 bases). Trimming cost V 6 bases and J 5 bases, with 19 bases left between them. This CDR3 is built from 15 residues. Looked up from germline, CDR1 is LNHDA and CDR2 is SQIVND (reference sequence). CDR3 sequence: CASRIRGGPGETQYF. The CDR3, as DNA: TGTGCCAGTAGGATCCGGGGAGGCCCCGGGGAGACCCAGTACTTC.

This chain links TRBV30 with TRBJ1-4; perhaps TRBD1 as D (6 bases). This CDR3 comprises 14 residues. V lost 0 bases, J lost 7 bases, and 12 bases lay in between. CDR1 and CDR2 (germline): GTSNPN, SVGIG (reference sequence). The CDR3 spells CAWSVTFRGEKLFF. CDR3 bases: TGTGCCTGGAGTGTAACTTTCAGGGGTGAAAAACTGTTTTTT.

CDR3 in amino acids: CASTASGALSTDTQYF. As DNA, the CDR3 is TGTGCCAGTACCGCTAGCGGGGCCCTTAGCACAGATACGCAGTATTTT. The chain has TRBV19 and TRBJ2-3, with 9 bases lining up with TRBD2. Trimming removed 7 bases from V and 0 bases from J; junction bases left unmatched: 8. Per germline, CDR1 LNHDA and CDR2 SQIVND (reference sequence). The CDR3 has 16 residues.